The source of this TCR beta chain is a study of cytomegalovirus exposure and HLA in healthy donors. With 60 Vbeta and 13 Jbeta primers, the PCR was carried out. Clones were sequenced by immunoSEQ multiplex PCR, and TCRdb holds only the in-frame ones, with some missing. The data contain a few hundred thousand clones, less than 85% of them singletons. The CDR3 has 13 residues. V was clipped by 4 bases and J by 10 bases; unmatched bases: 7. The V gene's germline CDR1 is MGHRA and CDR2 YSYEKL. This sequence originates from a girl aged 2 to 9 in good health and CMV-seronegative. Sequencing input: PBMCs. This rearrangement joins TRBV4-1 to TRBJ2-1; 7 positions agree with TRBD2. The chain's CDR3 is CASSLLGGGEQFF. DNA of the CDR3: TGCGCCAGCAGCCTCCTGGGCGGGGGAGAGCAGTTCTTC.